This TCR beta chain was identified in a study of cytomegalovirus exposure and HLA in healthy donors (dated by TCRdb to the late 2010s). Describing the broader study: In an earlier analysis of fewer than 750 of the donors, about 260 Gb of sequence data and 90 million to 120 million unique TCR beta sequences from about 179 million T cells were reported. An early release that covered about 600 HLA-typed donors contained approximately 320 gigabases of sequencing data and about 84 million unique TCR sequences. Every discovery cohort repertoire had been produced on one sequencing platform. The number of donors typed differed by locus, with about 629-630 for A, B, C, DRB1 and DQB1, roughly 520 for DQA1, 606 for DPA1, and around 450 for DPB1. A later genetic analysis took genome-wide SNP genotypes for about 55% of the 666 donors and used that subset as a discovery cohort. Using immunosequencing, the study profiled T cell repertoires from 640 or so subjects and related those repertoires to cytomegalovirus serostatus. Rather than using new phenotypic data, the later analysis identified candidate immune exposures from TCR beta sequences and from how often those sequences occurred across donors. The genetic ancestry cluster associated with self-reported Caucasian donors included around four fifths of the roughly 410 genotyped donors. In an earlier analysis of roughly 540 of the donors, high-throughput TCR beta sequencing was used to judge whether each TCR beta V gene segment behaved as functional or pseudogenic. Roughly five DR-DQ haplotypes were handled as single units for association and clustering because linkage in the cohort was strong. Along with the roughly 700-subject first cohort, a separate validation cohort of around 120 different subjects was used. Alongside the repertoire data, information on donor age, sex, ethnicity and CMV serostatus was compiled. To study patterns of TCR occurrence, a later analysis re-analyzed previously published TCR beta repertoires from 550 to 800 donors and added high-resolution HLA genotyping. To predict cytomegalovirus infection status, the study combined high-throughput TCR immunosequencing, statistical association of individual TCRs with disease status, and machine learning. HLA typing covered class I and class II loci at four-digit resolution. Across about 370 genotyped donors of the cohort, an average of approximately 220,000 unique TCR beta nucleotide sequences per donor were sequenced, and approximately 17% of those sequences were non-productive. The study aimed to test whether signatures of past pathogen exposure could be identified by cataloging public T cell receptors.

The cohort was made up of under 800 healthy bone marrow donors. At the time of sampling, all cohort members were nominally healthy, though unrecorded immune exposures were likely present. The donor was CMV seronegative and was included in the group of under 450 seronegative cohort members. A peripheral blood sample was provided by each donor, and peripheral blood mononuclear cells were used for TCR beta sequencing. Genomic DNA was extracted from the blood cell samples with the Qiagen DNeasy Blood Extraction Kit. Overall study results and their limits: Most TCR sequences were observed very rarely across donors, whereas some public TCRs were present in many individuals. Correlated functional status among segregating V segments might be attributable to linkage disequilibrium, but an unknown experimental factor could not be ruled out. In a later analysis, the rate of TCR association differed among HLA loci, with DRB1 alleles having the most associated TCRs and HLA-C alleles having the fewest. Because HLA typing was unavailable for some donors at each locus, only the typed subset was used in association tests. Some IMGT-functional V segments, including TRBV6-2 and TRBV6-3, could not be distinguished by the 87-base-pair reads and were therefore excluded. Presence/absence analyses assumed roughly uniform sequencing depth across donors, an assumption that may not hold. An earlier analysis of roughly 570 of the donors showed that most TCR beta V segments appeared in productive rearrangements either about 90% or about 30% of the time, which broadly matched IMGT annotations. A later genetic analysis associated a missense DCLRE1C variant with V-gene and J-gene trimming of TCR beta chains, and an independent cohort replicated the association. In a later analysis, several top co-occurrence clusters were reported to appear linked to parvovirus B19, influenza, CMV and Epstein-Barr virus. Because counts were too low, some 17 rarely observed V segments, including chromosome 9 orphons, were left out of the earlier analysis of approximately 500 of the donors. In both the original and validation cohorts, the classifier was reported to diagnose cytomegalovirus status with high specificity and sensitivity. Only TCR beta chains were sequenced in this cohort, and the absence of alpha or paired-chain data limited detectable features. A further reported finding was that TCR beta sequences accurately predicted the HLA-A and HLA-B alleles for most subjects in the first cohort. Most CMV-associated TCR beta chains appeared to be HLA-restricted in a later analysis, and the HLA associations seemed to be driven largely by CMV exposure. In the study, about 150 TCR beta chains were listed as associated with cytomegalovirus. The only immune exposure information available for the cohort was CMV serostatus. At a false discovery rate of 0.05, a later analysis linked some 18,000 TCR beta sequences to specific HLA alleles. Assigning TCR associations to individual alleles was difficult when HLA alleles, especially DR and DQ, strongly co-occurred. The authors suggested that the approach could potentially be extended to other disease states and immunological phenotypes. Compared with the roughly 670-donor mean, donors in an Asian-associated ancestry cluster had fewer N-insertions in productive TCRs, according to a later genetic analysis. In a later analysis, HLA-associated TCR beta chains showed more clonal expansion and lower generation probabilities than non-associated chains that were equally common. A cluster of highly shared sequence variants was judged likely to be a technical artifact of the sequencing pipeline. In vitro tests confirmed that three of the cytomegalovirus-associated TCR beta chains recognize cytomegalovirus antigens.

Counted from cysteine to phenylalanine, this CDR3 has 15 amino acids. Of the read, only the CDR3 DNA is kept; its 45 bases are in frame from base 1. V is cut back by 7 bases and J by 5 bases, with 9 bases in the junction unmatched. In the germline V gene, CDR1 corresponds to SGHAT and CDR2 to FQNNGV. Library method: the immunoSEQ multiplex PCR assay. The multiplex PCR relied on a mix of 60 forward primers for TCR Vbeta segments and 13 reverse primers for TCR Jbeta segments. Amplification of the CDR3 region of rearranged TCR beta genes was performed with a multiplex PCR assay on genomic DNA. The Illumina HiSeq System was used to sequence the amplified TCR beta libraries as 87-base-pair reads. As for how the authors treated the data: A later analysis tallied 75 million to 85 million unique TCR beta chains across the 640 or so repertoires, and about 12 million of those chains were shared by two or more donors. To remove PCR and sequencing errors, raw reads were error-corrected and collapsed into unique sequences using a nearest-neighbor algorithm that merged closely related sequences. To assign V, D and J gene segments, CDR3 sequences were aligned to IMGT reference sequences. For a sequence to be retained, at least a six-nucleotide match to both a V gene segment and a J gene segment was required. A rearrangement counted as productive if the CDR3 had no stop codons and remained in frame with V and J, and every other rearrangement counted as non-productive. CDR3 was defined by IMGT convention, running from the second conserved V-encoded cysteine to the conserved J-encoded phenylalanine. In an earlier analysis of around 640 of the donors, sequences lacking an unambiguous match to a single V gene segment were excluded. An earlier analysis of around 600 of the donors classified V segments as functional when productive rearrangements were above 56.7% and as segregating when the standard deviation between donors was above 5%. A statistical classification framework was built to diagnose cytomegalovirus status from the catalog of TCR beta chain sequences. In a later analysis, TCR nucleotide sequences were compared against IMGT/GENE-DB human TR gene sequences so that V and J genes could be assigned. In a later analysis, CDR3 sequences and most-parsimonious VDJ recombination scenarios were assigned using the TCRdist pipeline. A later analysis defined each TCR beta chain by its CDR3 amino acid sequence plus V-gene family, and excluded reads lacking a unique V-gene family. A later analysis removed 550 to 700 highly shared, low-generation-probability nucleotide sequences to deal with suspected cross-contamination and a sequencing artifact. For each public chain, a later analysis derived a clonal expansion index from normalized ranks of inferred template counts within each repertoire. A later analysis computed generation probabilities with a VDJ recombination model fitted to out-of-frame rearrangements, and checked the results against IGoR. A later analysis scored TCR-TCR, TCR-HLA and TCR-CMV co-occurrence with hypergeometric tests, applying a repertoire-size bias correction to TCR pairs. To estimate false discovery rates, a later analysis permuted the HLA or CMV assignments 20 times. A later analysis grouped co-occurring TCRs with DBSCAN, adding TCRdist sequence similarity when clustering within HLA-allele-positive subsets. Repertoires with fewer than 30,000 or more than 120,000 public chains, plus five repertoires with anomalous nucleotide sharing, were excluded from co-occurrence clustering. TCRdb's version of the immuneACCESS table is confined to in-frame rearrangements and falls short of the full clone set. An unresolved V gene accounts for under half of the shortfall where checked; the remainder is of unknown origin. V, J and clone size were drawn from that table, and D and trimming were deduced from the DNA. Present in this sample are 200,000 to 250,000 clones, 80% to 90% of which were seen just once. Together, the top ten hold approximately 1% of the sample.

As regards this clone: The antigen this receptor binds is unknown. Per-base qualities were not stored, and no clone one base away is much larger.

The sequence derives from a woman aged 18-29 years in good health and CMV-seronegative. The rearranged segments are TRBV11-2 and TRBJ1-1; TRBD1 aligns with 11 central bases. Sequencing used PBMCs. The sequenced DNA is TGTGCCAGCACTTCGCGGACAGGGGGCGCGACTGAAGCTTTCTTT. It translates as CASTSRTGGATEAFF.